These T cell receptor beta chains were read from a single sample in a study of blood T cell repertoires in COVID-19. TCRdb's table, derived via immunoSEQ multiplex PCR, lists solely in-frame clones and lacks some. The repertoire holds about 270,000 clones, with about 83% as singletons. Sequenced material: peripheral blood. The receptors come from an elderly man with acute or convalescent COVID-19. Each CDR3 is given without its conserved first and last residue. D genes are given only for firm matches. Some rows have no size entry. The others give once, few or many, or a class for an expanded clone.

size	D	V	J	CDR3
.	TRBD2	TRBV18	TRBJ2-3	ASSPGLAGESDTQY
.	.	TRBV29-1	TRBJ1-2	SVWGGLGGYT
few	.	TRBV6-5	TRBJ1-1	ASRKPTGNTEAF
.	.	TRBV6-5	TRBJ1-2	ASSYSTEYYGYT
.	TRBD1	TRBV10-3	TRBJ2-2	AISTPDREGTGELF
.	.	TRBV21-1	TRBJ1-6	ASRRQNYSSYNSPLH
once	TRBD2	TRBV2	TRBJ2-5	ASEGGGPETQY
.	.	TRBV28	TRBJ2-7	ASSLTVYEQY
.	.	TRBV20-1	TRBJ2-3	SARADTQY
.	.	TRBV5-4	TRBJ2-7	ASSFGGAYEQY
.	.	TRBV6-5	TRBJ2-5	ASSYSSLGGETQY
.	TRBD2	TRBV24-1	TRBJ2-3	ATSDLQGGEGDTQY
.	.	TRBV19	TRBJ1-2	ASSIDRGRNYGYT
.	.	TRBV7-2	TRBJ2-7	ASSLNRDRTYEQY
few	.	TRBV10-3	TRBJ2-5	AISSGERETQY
.	TRBD1	TRBV5-1	TRBJ2-6	ASSLVATGLPGANVLT
.	.	TRBV7-9	TRBJ2-7	ASSSETAGYYEQY
.	.	TRBV28	TRBJ2-3	ASSSTSGSTDTQY
.	TRBD1	TRBV6-5	TRBJ2-2	ASSQAGGRAGELF
.	TRBD2	TRBV6-2/TRBV6-3	TRBJ2-2	ASSPIAGGFTGELF
few	.	TRBV7-9	TRBJ1-1	ASSTAGRSDEAF
.	.	TRBV4-1	TRBJ1-6	ASSRELRGGSPLH
.	TRBD2	TRBV29-1	TRBJ2-1	SGVTSGYNEQF
few	TRBD2	TRBV5-1	TRBJ2-2	ASRRPPRGGTGELF
.	TRBD2	TRBV5-8	TRBJ2-7	ASSSRGLAGNYEQY
.	.	TRBV28	TRBJ1-1	ASFMNTEAF